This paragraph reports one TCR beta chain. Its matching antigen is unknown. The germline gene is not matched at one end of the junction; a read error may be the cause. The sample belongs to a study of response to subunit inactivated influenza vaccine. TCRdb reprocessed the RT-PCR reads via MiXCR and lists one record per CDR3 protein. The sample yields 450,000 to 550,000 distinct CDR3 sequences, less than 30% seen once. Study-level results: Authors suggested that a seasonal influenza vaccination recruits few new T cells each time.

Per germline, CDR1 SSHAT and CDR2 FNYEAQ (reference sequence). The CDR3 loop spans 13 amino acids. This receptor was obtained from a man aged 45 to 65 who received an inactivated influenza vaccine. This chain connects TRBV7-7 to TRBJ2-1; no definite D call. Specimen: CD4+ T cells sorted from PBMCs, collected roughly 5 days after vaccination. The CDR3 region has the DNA TGTGCTAGCAGCTTAGGTCATAACAATGAGCAGTTCTTC. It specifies CASSLGHNNEQFF.